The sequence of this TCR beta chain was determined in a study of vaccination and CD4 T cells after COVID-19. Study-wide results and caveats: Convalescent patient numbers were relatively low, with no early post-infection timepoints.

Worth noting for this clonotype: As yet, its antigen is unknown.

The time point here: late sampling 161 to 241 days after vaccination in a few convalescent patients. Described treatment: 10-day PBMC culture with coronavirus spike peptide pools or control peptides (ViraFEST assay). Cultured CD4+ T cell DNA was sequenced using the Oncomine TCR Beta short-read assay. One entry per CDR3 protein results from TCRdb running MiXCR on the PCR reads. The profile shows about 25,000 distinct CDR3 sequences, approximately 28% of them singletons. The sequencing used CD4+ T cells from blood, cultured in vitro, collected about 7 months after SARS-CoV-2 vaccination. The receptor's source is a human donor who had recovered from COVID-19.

The CDR3 nucleotides read TGTGCCAGCAGCCCCCAAGGAGTGAATGAGCAGTTCTTC. Encoded protein: CASSPQGVNEQFF. This chain links TRBV6-1 with TRBJ2-1; D remains unclear. Germline-derived CDR1 and CDR2 are MNHNS and SASEGT. CDR3 length: 13 amino acids. V was pared by 6 bases and J by 7 bases, with 13 bases between.